Listed here is a single T cell receptor (beta chain). The Seattle patients joined while their infection was active and were tracked longitudinally afterward. The data are from a study of blood T cell repertoires in COVID-19. Study-level information: The United States, Italy and Spain provided the acute and convalescent COVID-19 samples. The analysed material was cDNA or gDNA that came from T cells, B-cell-depleted T cells, or PBMCs.

In the original analysis: It was from reference gene primer amplification that nucleated cell counts were estimated. The repertoire was sequenced with immunoSEQ multiplex PCR; TCRdb's copy has only in-frame clones and lacks some. V, J and clone size reflect that table, while D and trimming were determined from the DNA. Among approximately 300,000 clones, around nine tenths were seen once, and the ten largest hold approximately 6.8%. This CDR3 is built from 15 residues. Germline CDR1 MDHEN, CDR2 SYDVKM. V lost 6 bases, J lost 7 bases, and 10 bases stayed unmatched. The TCR was taken from a woman aged 30 to 39 with COVID-19, enrolled during active disease. Specimen: peripheral blood. The chain has TRBV28 and TRBJ1-5; TRBD1 matches at 9 bases. CDR3 in DNA: TGTGCCAGCAGAACCGGGACAGGGAGATTACAGCCCCAGCATTTT. Translated, it gives CASRTGTGRLQPQHF.